This T cell receptor (beta chain) derives from a study of T cell repertoires in cytomegalovirus infection. Study in general: Use of recently identified HLA-C-restricted and well-studied HLA-B-restricted CMV epitopes was part of the study. Carrying CMV and the relevant HLA type showed in public TCR beta signatures.

Study observations and caveats: Cumulative public TCR beta family frequency identified carriers of CMV plus the relevant HLA. HLA-C-restricted CMV clonotypes gave the most frequent clonotype in two of eight donors.

Trimming left V 7 bases short and J 6 bases short, with 28 bases between. The CDR3 has 17 residues. TCRdb reprocessed the reads via MiXCR and lists one record per CDR3 protein. The sample lists just under 500,000 distinct CDR3 sequences, roughly a third occurring once. In its sample, this clonotype was seen a few times. No antigen is known for it. The sample consisted of cultured PBMCs, taken from culture after CMV antigen stimulation. The V and J genes are TRBV12-3 or TRBV12-4 and TRBJ2-7, with a tentative D call TRBD2 (6 bases). The sequence was obtained from a human donor in good health (CMV status not recorded). Some clones in this sample may be carry-over from other donors' samples. The CDR3 DNA reads as TGTGCCAGCACCTCTTCCTCGGGAATCGGGCGGCGGGGCGAGCAGTACTTC. Residues: CASTSSSGIGRRGEQYF.